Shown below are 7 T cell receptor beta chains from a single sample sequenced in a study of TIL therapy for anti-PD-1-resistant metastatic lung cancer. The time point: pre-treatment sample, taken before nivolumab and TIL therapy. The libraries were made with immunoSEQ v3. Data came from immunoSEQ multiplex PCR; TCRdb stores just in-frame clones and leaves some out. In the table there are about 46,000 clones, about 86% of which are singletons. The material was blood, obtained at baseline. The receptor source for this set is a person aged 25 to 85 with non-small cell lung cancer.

CDR3 DNA sequence: TGTGCCAGCACCAACAACAGGGGGGCCGGGGTCACAGATACGCAGTATTTT. Its protein is CASTNNRGAGVTDTQYF. V is TRBV27 and J is TRBJ2-3; TRBD1 matches at 8 bases. Losses at the gene ends were 7 bases for V and 2 bases for J; bases not matched to a gene: 14. This CDR3 has 17 amino acids. Per germline, CDR1 MNHEY and CDR2 SMNVEV (reference sequence).

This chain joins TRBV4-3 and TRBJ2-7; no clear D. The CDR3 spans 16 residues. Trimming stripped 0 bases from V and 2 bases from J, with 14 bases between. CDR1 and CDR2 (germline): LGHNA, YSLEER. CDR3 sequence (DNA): TGCGCCAGCAGCCAAGAACTCCCACCCGAGACCTACGAGCAGTACTTC. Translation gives CASSQELPPETYEQYF.

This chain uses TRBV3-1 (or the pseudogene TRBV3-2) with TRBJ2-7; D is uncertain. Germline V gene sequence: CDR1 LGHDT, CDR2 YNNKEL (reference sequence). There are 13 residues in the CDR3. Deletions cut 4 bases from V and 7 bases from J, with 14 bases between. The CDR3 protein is CASSPGRFEEQYF. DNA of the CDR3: TGTGCCAGCAGCCCGGGCCGCTTTGAGGAGCAGTACTTC.

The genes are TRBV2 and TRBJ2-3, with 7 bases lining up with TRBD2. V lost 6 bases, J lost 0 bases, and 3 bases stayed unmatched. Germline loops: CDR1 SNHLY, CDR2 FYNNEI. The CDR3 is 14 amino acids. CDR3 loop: CASRGGTSTDTQYF. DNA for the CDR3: TGTGCCAGCAGGGGGGGGACTAGCACAGATACGCAGTATTTT.

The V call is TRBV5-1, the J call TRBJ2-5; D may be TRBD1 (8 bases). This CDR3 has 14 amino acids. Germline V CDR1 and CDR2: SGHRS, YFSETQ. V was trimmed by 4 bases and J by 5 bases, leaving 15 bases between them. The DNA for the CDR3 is TGCGCCAGCAGCCACAGGGGGGGAGCGGAGACCCAGTACTTC. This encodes CASSHRGGAETQYF.

The CDR3 nucleotides are TGTGCCACCAGCAGAGATGTGGGACAGGGGGGAATAGGCGACGGCTACACCTTC. Residues: CATSRDVGQGGIGDGYTF. J is TRBJ1-2 and V is TRBV15; 11 bases line up with TRBD1. The J segment lost 8 bases and the V segment lost 0 bases, leaving 14 bases of the junction unmatched. Germline V lookup: CDR1 LNHNV, CDR2 YYDKDF (reference sequence). This CDR3 has 18 amino acids.

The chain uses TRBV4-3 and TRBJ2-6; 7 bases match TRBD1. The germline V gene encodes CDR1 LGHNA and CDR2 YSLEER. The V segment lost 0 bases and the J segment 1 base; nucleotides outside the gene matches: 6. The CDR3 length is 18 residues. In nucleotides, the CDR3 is TGCGCCAGCAGCCAAGATGGGAGACAGGGATCTGGGGCCAACGTCCTGACTTTC. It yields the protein CASSQDGRQGSGANVLTF.